These T cell receptor beta chains were read from a single sample in a study of blood T cell repertoires in COVID-19. Sequencing used immunoSEQ multiplex PCR; TCRdb keeps in-frame clones, though not all of them. The repertoire holds fewer than 350,000 clones, 80% to 90% seen once, with roughly 2.3% in the top ten. Sequencing input: PBMCs or T cells enriched from blood (not recorded which). The receptors come from a man in his thirties or forties who had recovered from COVID-19. Both conserved end residues are part of each CDR3. The order of the fields is V gene, J gene, D gene, clone size, CDR3 protein, CDR3 DNA. The D gene is left open where the match is weak. Where a row states a size, it is once, few, many or the class of an expanded clone; other rows omit it.

v_gene: TRBV19
j_gene: TRBJ2-7
d_gene: TRBD1
abundance: NA
CDR3aa: CASSVRDSSYEQYF
CDR3nt: TGTGCCAGTAGTGTTAGGGACAGTTCCTACGAGCAGTACTTC

v_gene: TRBV3-1/TRBV3-2
j_gene: TRBJ1-5
d_gene: NA
abundance: NA
CDR3aa: CASSQSPLHNQPQHF
CDR3nt: TGTGCCAGCAGCCAATCACCACTCCACAATCAGCCCCAGCATTTT

v_gene: TRBV7-9
j_gene: TRBJ2-5
d_gene: NA
abundance: NA
CDR3aa: CASSRQDSEETQYF
CDR3nt: TGTGCCAGCAGCCGACAGGACAGTGAAGAGACCCAGTACTTC

v_gene: TRBV11-2
j_gene: TRBJ2-7
d_gene: TRBD1
abundance: once
CDR3aa: CASSLAGGNIDEQYF
CDR3nt: TGTGCCAGCAGCTTAGCAGGGGGCAATATCGACGAGCAGTACTTC

v_gene: TRBV7-6
j_gene: TRBJ2-2
d_gene: TRBD2
abundance: NA
CDR3aa: CASSLEVAGGPGELFF
CDR3nt: TGTGCCAGCAGCTTAGAGGTGGCGGGGGGTCCCGGGGAGCTGTTTTTT

v_gene: TRBV6-1
j_gene: TRBJ1-2
d_gene: TRBD1
abundance: NA
CDR3aa: CASSAYRDRVYYGYTF
CDR3nt: TGTGCCAGCAGTGCATACCGGGACAGGGTATACTATGGCTACACCTTC

v_gene: TRBV9
j_gene: TRBJ2-2
d_gene: NA
abundance: NA
CDR3aa: CASSVDRGSSGELFF
CDR3nt: TGTGCCAGCAGCGTAGATAGGGGCAGTAGCGGGGAGCTGTTTTTT

v_gene: TRBV5-6
j_gene: TRBJ2-7
d_gene: TRBD1
abundance: NA
CDR3aa: CASSGTGEGYEQYF
CDR3nt: TGTGCCAGCAGCGGGACAGGGGAAGGCTACGAGCAGTACTTC

v_gene: TRBV7-8
j_gene: TRBJ1-1
d_gene: NA
abundance: NA
CDR3aa: CASSELTRVSEAFF
CDR3nt: TGTGCCAGCAGCGAGCTCACCCGGGTCTCTGAAGCTTTCTTT

v_gene: TRBV30
j_gene: TRBJ1-5
d_gene: TRBD1
abundance: NA
CDR3aa: CAWSLTGGVNQPQHF
CDR3nt: TGTGCCTGGAGCCTGACAGGGGGAGTCAATCAGCCCCAGCATTTT

v_gene: TRBV15
j_gene: TRBJ1-5
d_gene: TRBD1
abundance: few
CDR3aa: CATSRAWTGTNQPQHF
CDR3nt: TGTGCCACCAGCAGAGCATGGACAGGGACTAATCAGCCCCAGCATTTT

v_gene: TRBV5-8
j_gene: TRBJ2-1
d_gene: NA
abundance: NA
CDR3aa: CASSPGLFSYNEQFF
CDR3nt: TGTGCCAGCAGCCCGGGACTTTTCTCCTACAATGAGCAGTTCTTC

v_gene: TRBV12-5
j_gene: TRBJ2-1
d_gene: NA
abundance: NA
CDR3aa: CASGFQGSYNEQFF
CDR3nt: TGTGCTAGTGGTTTTCAGGGCTCCTACAATGAGCAGTTCTTC

v_gene: TRBV7-2
j_gene: TRBJ1-5
d_gene: TRBD1
abundance: NA
CDR3aa: CASSYRGNQPQHF
CDR3nt: TGTGCCAGCAGTTACAGGGGAAATCAGCCCCAGCATTTT

v_gene: TRBV19
j_gene: TRBJ1-1
d_gene: TRBD1
abundance: NA
CDR3aa: CASSTTQDRARGAFF
CDR3nt: TGTGCCAGTAGTACGACCCAAGACAGGGCGCGAGGAGCTTTCTTT

v_gene: TRBV18
j_gene: TRBJ2-1
d_gene: TRBD1
abundance: few
CDR3aa: CASSRDPGGVSYNEQFF
CDR3nt: TGTGCCAGCTCAAGAGACCCAGGGGGCGTCAGCTACAATGAGCAGTTCTTC

v_gene: TRBV24-1
j_gene: TRBJ1-1
d_gene: NA
abundance: NA
CDR3aa: CATSDQNTEAFF
CDR3nt: TGTGCCACCAGTGATCAAAACACTGAAGCTTTCTTT

v_gene: TRBV5-1
j_gene: TRBJ2-7
d_gene: TRBD1
abundance: NA
CDR3aa: CASSVGQGPEQYF
CDR3nt: TGCGCCAGCAGCGTAGGACAGGGGCCCGAGCAGTACTTC

v_gene: TRBV30
j_gene: TRBJ2-7
d_gene: TRBD2
abundance: once
CDR3aa: CAWSPPGSGGYEQYF
CDR3nt: TGTGCCTGGAGTCCCCCAGGTAGCGGGGGTTACGAGCAGTACTTC

v_gene: TRBV29-1
j_gene: TRBJ2-5
d_gene: NA
abundance: once
CDR3aa: CSVGVETQYF
CDR3nt: TGCAGCGTTGGCGTGGAGACCCAGTACTTC

v_gene: TRBV5-5
j_gene: TRBJ1-6
d_gene: NA
abundance: NA
CDR3aa: CASSLVQGSPLHF
CDR3nt: TGTGCCAGCAGCTTGGTACAGGGATCACCCCTCCACTTT

v_gene: TRBV4-3
j_gene: TRBJ2-4
d_gene: NA
abundance: NA
CDR3aa: CATPPRSKARDIQYF
CDR3nt: TGCGCCACCCCACCAAGGTCCAAGGCCAGGGACATTCAGTACTTC

v_gene: TRBV6-5
j_gene: TRBJ1-1
d_gene: NA
abundance: few
CDR3aa: CASNPGMANTEAFF
CDR3nt: TGTGCCAGCAATCCAGGGATGGCAAACACTGAAGCTTTCTTT

v_gene: TRBV7-2
j_gene: TRBJ2-1
d_gene: TRBD2
abundance: NA
CDR3aa: CASSLDLTSSNEQFF
CDR3nt: TGTGCCAGCAGCTTAGATTTGACTAGCTCCAATGAGCAGTTCTTC

v_gene: TRBV24-1
j_gene: TRBJ1-5
d_gene: NA
abundance: NA
CDR3aa: CATSDSRALNQPQHF
CDR3nt: TGTGCCACCAGTGACAGCAGGGCCCTCAATCAGCCCCAGCATTTT

v_gene: TRBV19
j_gene: TRBJ2-2
d_gene: TRBD2
abundance: NA
CDR3aa: CASSIGGGTGTGELFF
CDR3nt: TGTGCCAGTAGTATAGGGGGGGGTACGGGCACCGGGGAGCTGTTTTTT

v_gene: TRBV4-2
j_gene: TRBJ2-3
d_gene: TRBD2
abundance: NA
CDR3aa: CASSQGWTSGGRTDTQYF
CDR3nt: TGTGCCAGCAGCCAAGGATGGACTAGCGGGGGACGCACAGATACGCAGTATTTT

v_gene: TRBV7-8
j_gene: TRBJ2-7
d_gene: NA
abundance: NA
CDR3aa: CASSNWDSPAYEQYF
CDR3nt: TGTGCCAGCAGCAACTGGGACTCTCCGGCCTACGAGCAGTACTTC

v_gene: TRBV3-1/TRBV3-2
j_gene: TRBJ2-7
d_gene: NA
abundance: NA
CDR3aa: CASSQAGGEQYF
CDR3nt: TGTGCCAGCAGCCAAGCCGGGGGTGAGCAGTACTTC

v_gene: TRBV4-3
j_gene: TRBJ2-2
d_gene: TRBD1
abundance: NA
CDR3aa: CASSQGGTARGGGELFF
CDR3nt: TGCGCCAGCAGCCAAGGAGGGACAGCCCGCGGTGGCGGGGAGCTGTTTTTT

v_gene: TRBV7-2
j_gene: TRBJ2-7
d_gene: TRBD1
abundance: NA
CDR3aa: CASSFQWTGEQYF
CDR3nt: TGTGCCAGCAGCTTCCAATGGACAGGCGAGCAGTACTTC

v_gene: TRBV5-1
j_gene: TRBJ2-5
d_gene: TRBD2
abundance: NA
CDR3aa: CASSGTSGGAETQYF
CDR3nt: TGCGCCAGCAGTGGGACTAGCGGGGGGGCTGAGACCCAGTACTTC